This entry lists 30 T cell receptor beta chains sequenced from one sample in a study of graft-versus-host responses after intestinal transplantation. Sequencing used immunoSEQ multiplex PCR; TCRdb keeps in-frame clones, though not all of them. The sample consists of more than 80,000 clones, 85% to 90% of them appearing once. Their antigens are not known. Material: unstimulated CD4+ T cells sorted from spleen or lymph node cells, obtained before intestinal transplant. The receptors were sampled from a human donor who received an intestinal transplant.

CDR3 DNA: TGTGCCAGCAGTTCCCTCGGGTGGGGGCGGAGTGAAGCTTTCTTT. This gives the protein CASSSLGWGRSEAFF. The chain employs TRBV28 and TRBJ1-1; a weak D match, TRBD1 (6 bases). The germline V gene has CDR1 MDHEN and CDR2 SYDVKM. This CDR3 has 15 amino acids. The V gene lost 4 bases and the J gene lost 7 bases, with 19 bases spanning the gap.

A note on this clone: The junction departs from germline at one end; a sequencing error may be responsible. This chain connects TRBV7-7 to TRBJ2-2, with D maybe TRBD2 (6 bases). CDR1 SSHAT and CDR2 FNYEAQ come from the germline V gene (reference sequence). CDR3 length: 14 residues. CDR3 in amino acids: CASSLSSGVGELFF. The CDR3 coding sequence is TGTGCTAGCAGCTTATCTTCGGGGGTTGGGGAGCTGTTTTTT.

This sequence joins TRBV13 and TRBJ1-4, with D hard to call. The CDR3 length is 16 residues. The ends were cut back, 1 base at V and 0 bases at J, with 9 bases in the middle. Per germline, CDR1 PRHDT and CDR2 FYEKMQ (reference sequence). CDR3 residues: CASSLATPATNEKLFF. CDR3 DNA: TGTGCCAGCAGCTTAGCGACACCCGCAACTAATGAAAAACTGTTTTTT.

V and J are TRBV2 and TRBJ1-5; TRBD1 matches at 7 bases. V was pared by 2 bases and J by 7 bases, with 2 bases of the junction left unmatched. The CDR3 has 13 residues. CDR1 SNHLY and CDR2 FYNNEI come from the germline V gene. The CDR3 nucleotides are TGTGCCAGCAGTGAACAGGGGGAACAGCCCCAGCATTTT. Amino acids: CASSEQGEQPQHF.

V gene TRBV27 combines with J gene TRBJ2-3; D remains unclear. The CDR3 spans 14 residues. Trimming shortened V by 0 bases and J by 4 bases, and 8 bases separated the two germline ends. The germline V gene encodes CDR1 MNHEY and CDR2 SMNVEV (reference sequence). For the CDR3, the DNA is TGTGCCAGCAGTTTATCTACCCCGGCAGATACGCAGTATTTT. Translation gives CASSLSTPADTQYF.

The chain joins TRBV9 to TRBJ2-2; 7 bases match TRBD2. Trimming cost V 2 bases and J 5 bases; bases outside gene matches: 6. CDR3 length equals 15 residues. CDR1 and CDR2 from the germline V gene are SGDLS and YYNGEE. The CDR3 DNA reads as TGTGCCAGCAGCGTGGGAGGGCGGGGGACCGGGGAGCTGTTTTTT. It translates to CASSVGGRGTGELFF.

The gene calls are TRBV10-1 and TRBJ2-1; D is possibly TRBD2 (6 bases). The CDR3 is made up of 15 amino acids. Germline V gene sequence: CDR1 WNHNN, CDR2 SYGVQD (reference sequence). Trimming cost V 7 bases and J 5 bases, with 18 bases left between them. The CDR3 is CASNLLEGFNNEQFF. The CDR3 bases are TGCGCCAGCAACCTGCTGGAGGGCTTCAACAATGAGCAGTTCTTC.

The rearrangement uses TRBV11-2 and TRBJ1-5, with a tentative D call TRBD1 (5 bases). The ends were cut back, 4 bases at V and 7 bases at J, with 20 bases in the middle. The CDR3 runs to 16 residues. Germline lookup yields CDR1 SGHAT and CDR2 FQNNGV. The CDR3 DNA sequence: TGTGCCAGCAGCTCCCCCGGGTGGGGGAGGAGGCAGCCCCAGCATTTT. Protein product: CASSSPGWGRRQPQHF.

With regard to this clone: One end of the junction varies from germline; a read error may be responsible. The sample has other DNA sequences that encode this CDR3 too. V gene TRBV7-2 combines with J gene TRBJ1-1, with D perhaps TRBD1 (6 bases). Germline V gene data show CDR1 as SGHTA and CDR2 as FQGNSA. This CDR3 region has 13 residues. The CDR3 coding sequence is TGTGCCAGCAGCCTAGCTTCCGGGACAGAAGCTTTCTTT. Encoded protein: CASSLASGTEAFF. The full variable domain, rest sourced from reference TRBV7-2 and TRBJ1-1, is GAGVSQSPSNKVTEKGKDVELRCDPISGHTALYWYRQSLGQGLEFLIYFQGNSAPDKSGLPSDRFSAERTGGSVSTLTIQRTQQEDSAVYLCASSLASGTEAFFGQGTRLTVV.

This clone is a singleton in its sample. Here the CDR3 reads CASSSPPLRRGGSLRTDTQYF. Here the CDR3 DNA reads TGCGCCAGCAGCTCCCCTCCTTTGAGGCGCGGGGGGTCCCTTCGGACAGATACGCAGTATTTT. This chain uses TRBV4-1 with TRBJ2-3, with 8 bases that match TRBD2. The V gene's germline CDR1 is MGHRA and CDR2 YSYEKL. The CDR3 totals 21 residues. With 5 bases clipped from V and 3 bases from J, the junction kept 25 bases outside the gene matches.

The chain has TRBV5-4 and TRBJ2-1, with 7 bases lining up with TRBD1. J lost 4 bases, V lost 4 bases, and 5 bases had no gene match. This CDR3 region has 14 residues. Germline V gene data show CDR1 as SGHNT and CDR2 as YYREEE (reference sequence). The CDR3 loop is CASSPGQRYNEQFF. The CDR3 DNA reads TGTGCCAGCAGCCCGGGACAGAGGTACAATGAGCAGTTCTTC.

The chain has TRBV11-2 and TRBJ1-5, with D unclear. Germline CDR1 is SGHAT and CDR2 is FQNNGV. V was clipped by 3 bases and J by 0 bases, with 15 bases between them. The CDR3 is 17 residues long. CDR3 in DNA: TGTGCCAGCAGCTTGGGAAACGGAGGTTATAGCAATCAGCCCCAGCATTTT. Residues: CASSLGNGGYSNQPQHF.

The rearrangement links TRBV4-1 to TRBJ2-5; D is uncertain. Trimming left V 0 bases short and J 7 bases short, with 12 bases between. Germline lookup yields CDR1 MGHRA and CDR2 YSYEKL. CDR3 length equals 14 residues. This CDR3 reads CASSQDPTAATQYF. CDR3 bases: TGCGCCAGCAGCCAAGATCCCACGGCGGCGACCCAGTACTTC.

The chain couples TRBV6-1 to TRBJ1-5; 8 nucleotides align to TRBD1. Germline V lookup: CDR1 MNHNS, CDR2 SASEGT. V was clipped by 5 bases and J by 4 bases; unmatched bases: 4. This CDR3 is built from 14 residues. The CDR3 DNA reads TGTGCCAGCAGTACCCGGACAGGGAATCAGCCCCAGCATTTT. Protein sequence: CASSTRTGNQPQHF.

V gene TRBV4-1 combines with J gene TRBJ2-3; D is unresolved. The CDR3 sequence is 13 residues long. Trimming stripped 4 bases from V and 5 bases from J, with 10 bases between. The germline V gene encodes CDR1 MGHRA and CDR2 YSYEKL. The CDR3 spells CASSRLVGDTQYF. DNA for the CDR3: TGCGCCAGCAGCCGATTAGTCGGAGATACGCAGTATTTT.

This chain joins TRBV7-9 and TRBJ2-7; the match to TRBD1 covers 8 bases. Per germline, CDR1 SEHNR and CDR2 FQNEAQ (reference sequence). There are 14 residues in the CDR3. The J segment lost 6 bases and the V segment lost 2 bases, leaving 6 bases of the junction unmatched. CDR3: CASSLRGTGIEQYF. CDR3 nucleotide sequence: TGTGCCAGCAGCTTAAGGGGGACAGGCATCGAGCAGTACTTC.

This CDR3 reads CASSASYRGSTGELFF. CDR3 in DNA: TGTGCCAGCAGCGCAAGTTACAGGGGGTCCACCGGGGAGCTGTTTTTT. The V call is TRBV9, the J call TRBJ2-2; 8 nucleotides agree with TRBD1. The ends lost 3 bases at V and 4 bases at J; junction bases unmatched: 8. Germline loops: CDR1 SGDLS, CDR2 YYNGEE. The CDR3 has 16 amino acids.

This clone was counted a single time. This sample includes further DNA sequences coding for the same CDR3. The genes are TRBV20-1 and TRBJ2-7, with D maybe TRBD1 (5 bases). The CDR3 runs to 11 residues. CDR1 DFQATT and CDR2 SNEGSKA come from the germline V gene (reference sequence). Deletions cut 6 bases from V and 3 bases from J, with 9 bases between. The DNA for the CDR3 is TGCAGTGCCCGAGACAGCTACGAGCAGTACTTC. It encodes CSARDSYEQYF.

The chain couples TRBV28 to TRBJ1-3; perhaps TRBD1 as D (6 bases). The germline CDR1 and CDR2 sequences are MDHEN and SYDVKM. Deletions cut 4 bases from V and 4 bases from J, with 8 bases between. The CDR3 runs to 13 residues. CDR3 DNA: TGTGCCAGCAGTTCCGGACAGGGAAACACCATATATTTT. It codes for CASSSGQGNTIYF. Variable domain in full (rest from reference TRBV28 and TRBJ1-3): DVKVTQSSRYLVKRTGEKVFLECVQDMDHENMFWYRQDPGLGLRLIYFSYDVKMKEKGDIPEGYSVSREKKERFSLILESASTNQTSMYLCASSSGQGNTIYFGEGSWLTVV.

The chain joins TRBV5-4 to TRBJ2-5; D gene ambiguous. Germline CDR1 is SGHNT and CDR2 is YYREEE (reference sequence). The length of the CDR3 is 11 residues. Trimming stripped 6 bases from V and 0 bases from J, with 3 bases between. This CDR3 is CASTYQETQYF. CDR3 sequence (DNA): TGTGCCAGCACCTACCAAGAGACCCAGTACTTC.

The chain joins TRBV9 to TRBJ2-5, with TRBD2 matching 8 bases. The trim removed 0 bases at V and 2 bases at J, leaving 9 bases unmatched. CDR3 length equals 17 residues. The germline CDR1 and CDR2 sequences are SGDLS and YYNGEE. The CDR3 is CASSVATSGGYQETQYF. For the CDR3, the DNA is TGTGCCAGCAGCGTAGCTACGAGCGGGGGCTATCAAGAGACCCAGTACTTC.

The chain is built from TRBV28 and TRBJ1-6, with TRBD1 identical over 8 bases. The ends lost 6 bases at V and 7 bases at J; junction bases unmatched: 2. CDR1 is MDHEN, CDR2 SYDVKM, per germline. The CDR3 is made up of 13 amino acids. The CDR3 is CASRDRENSPLHF. The CDR3 nucleotides are TGTGCCAGCAGGGACAGGGAAAATTCACCCCTCCACTTT.

The CDR3 reads CASSQDRDYGYTF. CDR3 in DNA: TGTGCCAGCAGTCAGGACAGGGACTATGGCTACACCTTC. The chain links TRBV28 to TRBJ1-2, with 8 nucleotides matching TRBD1. This CDR3 has 13 residues. Trimming cost V 5 bases and J 3 bases; bases outside gene matches: 2. Germline CDR1 MDHEN, CDR2 SYDVKM.

The chain combines TRBV19 with TRBJ2-2; 9 bases are a match to TRBD1. This CDR3 has 14 amino acids. Germline V lookup: CDR1 LNHDA, CDR2 SQIVND (reference sequence). Germline trimming cut 8 bases from V and 3 bases from J; bases unmatched to any gene: 4. The CDR3 coding sequence is TGTGCCAGTCGGGACAGGGTAGACACCGGGGAGCTGTTTTTT. Translated, it gives CASRDRVDTGELFF.

The rearrangement joins TRBV25-1 to TRBJ1-2; 7 bases map to TRBD1. CDR3 length equals 12 residues. Germline CDR1 is MGHDK and CDR2 is SYGVNS. The J segment lost 8 bases and the V segment lost 8 bases, leaving 8 bases of the junction unmatched. CDR3 sequence: CASYRGSLGYTF. DNA of the CDR3: TGTGCCAGCTACAGGGGTAGTCTCGGCTACACCTTC.

V is TRBV6-6 and J is TRBJ1-5, with a weak D call TRBD1 (5 bases). CDR1 is MNHNY, CDR2 SVGAGI, per germline (reference sequence). There are 15 residues in the CDR3. V shed 4 bases and J shed 4 bases, with 14 bases lying between them. The CDR3 DNA sequence: TGTGCCAGCAGTTCCGGGGAGGGGCCGAATCAGCCCCAGCATTTT. It is translated as CASSSGEGPNQPQHF.

This clone turned up a few times. This chain uses TRBV28 with TRBJ1-3, with D hard to call. Deletions cut 6 bases from V and 4 bases from J, with 7 bases between. This CDR3 spans 12 amino acids. Germline values: CDR1 MDHEN, CDR2 SYDVKM. The CDR3 DNA follows: TGTGCCAGCAGCCGTCAGGGAAACACCATATATTTT. Amino acids: CASSRQGNTIYF.

This CDR3 is CASSQLAVDIQYF. The CDR3 DNA reads TGTGCCAGCAGCCAACTAGCGGTGGACATTCAGTACTTC. The chain recombines TRBV7-2 with TRBJ2-4; 8 nucleotides match TRBD2. Trimming at V came to 5 bases and at J to 8 bases, leaving 5 bases not matched to a gene. The germline gives CDR1 SGHTA, CDR2 FQGNSA. The CDR3 is made up of 13 amino acids.

The chain employs TRBV15 and TRBJ1-2; D remains ambiguous. The V and J ends lost 3 bases and 4 bases respectively, with 12 bases between them. Germline CDR1 and CDR2: LNHNV and YYDKDF (reference sequence). CDR3 length: 14 residues. CDR3 coding DNA: TGTGCCACCAGCAGGGCTACATGGAGCTATGGCTACACCTTC. Translating it yields CATSRATWSYGYTF. The full variable domain, rest sourced from reference TRBV15 and TRBJ1-2, is DAMVIQNPRYQVTQFGKPVTLSCSQTLNHNVMYWYQQKSSQAPKLLFHYYDKDFNNEADTPDNFQSRRPNTSFCFLDIRSPGLGDTAMYLCATSRATWSYGYTFGSGTRLTVV.

The chain links TRBV6-6 to TRBJ2-3; 8 bases fit TRBD2. V lost 8 bases to trimming and J lost 7 bases; unmatched junction nucleotides: 14. The germline CDR1 and CDR2 sequences are MNHNY and SVGAGI (reference sequence). The CDR3 has 15 amino acids. The CDR3 loop reads CASQQYGRAGNTQYF. The CDR3 DNA reads TGTGCCAGCCAGCAGTACGGGAGGGCGGGAAATACGCAGTATTTT.